Detailed here is one TCR beta chain. There is no known antigen for this receptor. Base qualities are not at hand, and no much larger clone is one base apart. The library was generated by RT-PCR. Sequencing instrument: NextSeq 550. TCRdb cleaned the public reads at Q25 with fastp, built clones with MiXCR and kept in-frame beta chains. CDR3 protein sequences are deduplicated, and each keeps its most common genes and DNA. The sample includes tens of thousands of distinct CDR3 sequences, with about 6.5% observed a single time. The biggest ten clones account for around a third of the sample. The sample is drawn from a study of patients and donors after allogeneic stem cell transplantation (dated by TCRdb to the early 2020s). V loses 4 bases, J loses 7 bases, and the germline ends lie 23 bases apart. CDR1 SGHVS and CDR2 FQNEAQ were looked up in the germline V gene. The CDR3 runs 16 residues from the cysteine to the phenylalanine. The kept DNA is CDR3 alone, 48 bases in frame from the first base.

The V and J segments used are TRBV7-8 and TRBJ2-7; the D gene is perhaps TRBD2, from 6 matching bases. The specimen sequenced was blood, either unsorted or a sorted T cell fraction (not recorded which). The origin of this receptor is a human donor who was either an allogeneic HSCT recipient or a stem cell or donor lymphocyte infusion donor (not recorded which). It is not recorded whose cells these are; they may come from a transplant donor. The CDR3 here reads CASSSAGIKGAWEQYF. The DNA sequence is as follows: TGTGCCAGCAGCTCTGCGGGAATAAAGGGAGCTTGGGAGCAGTACTTC. With the rest looked up from the reference TRBV7-8 and TRBJ2-7 genes rather than sequenced, the full variable domain is GAGVSQSPRYKVAKRGQDVALRCDPISGHVSLFWYQQALGQGPEFLTYFQNEAQLDKSGLPSDRFFAERPEGSVSTLKIQRTQQEDSAVYLCASSSAGIKGAWEQYFGPGTRLTVT.